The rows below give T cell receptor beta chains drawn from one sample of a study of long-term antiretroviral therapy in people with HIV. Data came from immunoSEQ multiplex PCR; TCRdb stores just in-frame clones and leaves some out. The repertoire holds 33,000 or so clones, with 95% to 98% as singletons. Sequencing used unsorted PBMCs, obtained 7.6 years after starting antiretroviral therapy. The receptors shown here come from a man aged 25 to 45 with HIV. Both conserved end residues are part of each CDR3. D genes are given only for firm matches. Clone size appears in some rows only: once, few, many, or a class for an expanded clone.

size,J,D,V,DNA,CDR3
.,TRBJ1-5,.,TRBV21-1,TGTGCCAGCAGCCCCCGCAGGGGCAATCAGCCCCAGCATTTT,CASSPRRGNQPQHF
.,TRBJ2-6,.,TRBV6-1,TGTGCCAGCGCCACTCCTGGGGCCAACGTCCTGACTTTC,CASATPGANVLTF
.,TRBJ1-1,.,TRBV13,TGTGCCAGCAGTCCGCCTCGGAACACTGAAGCTTTCTTT,CASSPPRNTEAFF
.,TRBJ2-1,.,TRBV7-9,TGTGCCAGCAGCACAAATTCTGGGTATGAGCAGTTCTTC,CASSTNSGYEQFF
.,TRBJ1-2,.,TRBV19,TGTGCCAGTAGTATAGGACGGGGGGACTATGGCTACACCTTC,CASSIGRGDYGYTF
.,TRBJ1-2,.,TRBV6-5,TGTGCCAGCGGCCGGGACACCCCCTTTGGTGGCTACACCTTC,CASGRDTPFGGYTF
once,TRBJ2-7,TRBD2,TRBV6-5,TGTGCCAGCAGTTACACCGGACTAGCAGCCTACGAGCAGTACTTC,CASSYTGLAAYEQYF
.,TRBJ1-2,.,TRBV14,TGTGCCAGCAGCCAAGCCCCAGGGTCGGACTATGGCTACACCTTC,CASSQAPGSDYGYTF
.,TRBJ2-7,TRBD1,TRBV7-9,TGTGCCAGCAGCTCGAGCCGGGACAGCTATTACGAGCAGTACTTC,CASSSSRDSYYEQYF
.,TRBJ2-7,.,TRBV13,TGTGCCAGCAGCCCCAGGGAAAGGGCCCACGAGCAGTACTTC,CASSPRERAHEQYF
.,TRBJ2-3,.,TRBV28,TGTGCCACCTCTGGAGGGCCAGATACGCAGTATTTT,CATSGGPDTQYF
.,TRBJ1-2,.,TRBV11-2,TGTGCCAGCAGGGGGCAGGGCTATGGCTACACCTTC,CASRGQGYGYTF
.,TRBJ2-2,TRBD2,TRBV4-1,TGCGCCAGCAGCCACCCTGACCGGGGGGGACCCGGGGAGCTGTTTTTT,CASSHPDRGGPGELFF
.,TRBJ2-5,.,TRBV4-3,TGCGCCAGCAGCCAAGTTGGCAGCCAAGAGACCCAGTACTTC,CASSQVGSQETQYF
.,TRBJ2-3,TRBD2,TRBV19,TGTGCCAGTAAGACTAGCGGGACGTTGGATACGCAGTATTTT,CASKTSGTLDTQYF
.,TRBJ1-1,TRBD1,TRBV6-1,TGTGCCAGCAGCTTGGGACAGCTGAACACTGAAGCTTTCTTT,CASSLGQLNTEAFF
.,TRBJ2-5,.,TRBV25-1,TGTGCCAGCAGTGACCTCACAGGGTCGGGAGAGACCCAGTACTTC,CASSDLTGSGETQYF
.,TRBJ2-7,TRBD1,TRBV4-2,TGTGCCAGCAGCCGAGACAGGGGGGAGTACGAGCAGTACTTC,CASSRDRGEYEQYF
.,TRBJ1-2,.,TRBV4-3,TGCGCCAGCAGCCAAGGTTATCAGGGTGGGTACACCTTC,CASSQGYQGGYTF
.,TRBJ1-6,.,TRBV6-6,TGTGCCAGCAGGGGGTATTATAATTCACCCCTCCACTTT,CASRGYYNSPLHF
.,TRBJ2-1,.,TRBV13,TGTGCCAGCAGCTTGGGTGGTGCGGGGAGCTACAATGAGCAGTTCTTC,CASSLGGAGSYNEQFF
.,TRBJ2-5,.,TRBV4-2,TGTGCCAGCAGCCAAAACGCGCGGGGAGAGACCCAGTACTTC,CASSQNARGETQYF
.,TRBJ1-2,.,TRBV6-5,TGTGCCAGCAGTGATTGGGTGCAGGTAAATGGCTACACCTTC,CASSDWVQVNGYTF
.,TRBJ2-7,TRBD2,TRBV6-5,TGTGCCAGCAGTTATCTAGCGGGAGGAGGCTACGAGCAGTACTTC,CASSYLAGGGYEQYF
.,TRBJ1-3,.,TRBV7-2,TGTGCCAGCAGCCCCAGGGTCTCTGGAAACACCATATATTTT,CASSPRVSGNTIYF
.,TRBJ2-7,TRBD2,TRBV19,TGTGCCAGTAGTATAGGACTAGCGGGGGTCTACGAGCAGTACTTC,CASSIGLAGVYEQYF
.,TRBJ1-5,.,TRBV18,TGTGCCAGCTCACCATTCGTAGGGGACATAAATCAGCCCCAGCATTTT,CASSPFVGDINQPQHF
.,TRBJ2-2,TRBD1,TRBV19,TGTGCCAGTACCGGGACAGGGACGAATACCGGGGAGCTGTTTTTT,CASTGTGTNTGELFF
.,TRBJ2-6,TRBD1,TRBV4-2,TGTGCCAGCAGCCTCGACAGGGGAGAGCCTGGGGCCAACGTCCTGACTTTC,CASSLDRGEPGANVLTF
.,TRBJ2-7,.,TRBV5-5,TGTGCCAGCAGCTTGTTACAAGACGTACACGAGCAGTACTTC,CASSLLQDVHEQYF
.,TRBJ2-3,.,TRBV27,TGTGCCAGCAGTTCCGGCCTGGGCACAGATACGCAGTATTTT,CASSSGLGTDTQYF
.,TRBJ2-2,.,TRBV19,TGTGCCAGTAGTATTACTTCGAACACCGGGGAGCTGTTTTTT,CASSITSNTGELFF
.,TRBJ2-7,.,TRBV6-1,TGTGCCAGCGGGCAGGTAAGGTCGTCAGAAGAGCAGTACTTC,CASGQVRSSEEQYF
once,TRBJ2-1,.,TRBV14,TGTGCCAGCAGCCAAGGGGCTGGCGGGGAGCAGTTCTTC,CASSQGAGGEQFF
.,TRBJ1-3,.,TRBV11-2,TGTGCCAGCAGCTTAAGCCCGGGGGATTACGGAAACACCATATATTTT,CASSLSPGDYGNTIYF
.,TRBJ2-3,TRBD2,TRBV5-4,TGTGCCAGCAGCTGGGCCCGGGAGGTCGCAGATACGCAGTATTTT,CASSWAREVADTQYF
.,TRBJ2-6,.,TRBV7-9,TGTGCCAGCAGCCGACCGGGTGGGGCCAACGTCCTGACTTTC,CASSRPGGANVLTF
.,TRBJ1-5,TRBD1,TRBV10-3,TGTGCCATCAGTGAGCGACAGGGGAGCAATCAGCCCCAGCATTTT,CAISERQGSNQPQHF
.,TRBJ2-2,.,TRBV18,TGTGCCAGCTCACCCCTCGCTAGGATTTCCGGGGAGCTGTTTTTT,CASSPLARISGELFF
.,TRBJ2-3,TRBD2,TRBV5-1,TGCGCCAGCAGCTTGGGAGGGCTAGCGGCTAGCACAGATACGCAGTATTTT,CASSLGGLAASTDTQYF
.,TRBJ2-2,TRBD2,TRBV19,TGTGCCAGTAGCCCAGGACTAGCGGGAGGCGGGTACACCGGGGAGCTGTTTTTT,CASSPGLAGGGYTGELFF
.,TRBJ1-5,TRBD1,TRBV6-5,TGTGCCAGTGCCAGGGGGCTGATGAGCAATCAGCCCCAGCATTTT,CASARGLMSNQPQHF
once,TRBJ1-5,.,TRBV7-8,TGTGCCAGCAGCTTAGAACAGGGCAGCAATCAGCCCCAGCATTTT,CASSLEQGSNQPQHF
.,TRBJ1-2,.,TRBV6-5,TGTGCCAGCAGTTACTCGACTATCCATGGCTACACCTTC,CASSYSTIHGYTF
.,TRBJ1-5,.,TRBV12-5,TGTGCTAGTGGTTTGGTACTTAATTCTCGTTTGTCTCAGCCCCAGCATTTT,CASGLVLNSRLSQPQHF
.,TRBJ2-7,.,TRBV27,TGTGCCAGCAGTCCCCAAGCGGGCCCCTACGAGCAGTACTTC,CASSPQAGPYEQYF
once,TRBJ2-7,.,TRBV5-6,TGTGCCAGCAGCTTGGCCGGGCCAGAAGGCTCCTACGAGCAGTACTTC,CASSLAGPEGSYEQYF
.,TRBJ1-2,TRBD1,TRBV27,TGTGCCAGCAGTCCCCTACAGGGGGCAGAAATCTATGGCTACACCTTC,CASSPLQGAEIYGYTF
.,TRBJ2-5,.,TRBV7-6,TGTGCCAGCAGCTCGAGGGGCGGGGGCCCCAGGACCCAGTACTTC,CASSSRGGGPRTQYF
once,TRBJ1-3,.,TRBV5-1,TGCGCCAGCAGCTTGGGGTCCGGAGCTGGAAACACCATATATTTT,CASSLGSGAGNTIYF
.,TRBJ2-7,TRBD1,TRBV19,TGTGCCAGTAGTATAACGGGACAGGACTCCTACGAGCAGTACTTC,CASSITGQDSYEQYF